These 20 T cell receptor beta chains came from one sample sequenced in a study of shared clonotypes between healthy human individuals. Using immunoSEQ multiplex PCR, the repertoire was profiled, and TCRdb retains in-frame clones only, with some absent. The data show fewer than 2.5 million clones, with 90% to 95% seen just once and about 0.39% held by the top ten. What was sequenced was naive CD4+ T cells from PBMCs. Noted subset: CD45RA+ positively selected. The receptor source for this set is a man aged 18 to 35 in good health. Some clones in this sample may be carry-over from other donors' samples.

J is TRBJ2-5 and V is TRBV29-1; TRBD2 aligns across 10 bases. Germline CDR1 reads SQVTM; CDR2 reads ANQGSEA. The CDR3 sequence is 17 residues long. The junction had 8 bases not matched to a gene; V was cut back by 0 bases and J by 1 base. The CDR3 nucleotides read TGCAGCGTTGAAGATGGGGCTAGCGGGAGTATCCAAGAGACCCAGTACTTC. Translated, it gives CSVEDGASGSIQETQYF. The complete variable domain, with remaining parts taken from reference TRBV29-1 and TRBJ2-5, reads SAVISQKPSRDICQRGTSLTIQCQVDSQVTMMFWYRQQPGQSLTLIATANQGSEATYESGFVIDKFPISRPNLTFSTLTVSNMSPEDSSIYLCSVEDGASGSIQETQYFGPGTRLLVL.

The chain joins TRBV28 to TRBJ2-7; D may be TRBD2 (7 bases). This CDR3 is built from 15 residues. CDR1 is MDHEN, CDR2 SYDVKM, per germline. V was clipped by 6 bases and J by 2 bases, with 17 bases between them. CDR3 region: CASRRGLGGAYEQYF. CDR3 sequence (DNA): TGTGCCAGCAGGCGCGGACTAGGGGGGGCCTACGAGCAGTACTTC.

This CDR3 reads CASSDRVLGGYTF. CDR3 nucleotides: TGTGCCAGCAGTGACAGGGTACTCGGTGGCTACACCTTC. This chain links TRBV25-1 with TRBJ1-2, with D perhaps matching TRBD1 (5 bases). The CDR3 contains 13 residues. CDR1 MGHDK and CDR2 SYGVNS come from the germline V gene. Trimming shortened V by 3 bases and J by 7 bases, and 12 bases separated the two germline ends.

The V and J genes are TRBV18 and TRBJ1-1; D is undetermined. The CDR3 has 17 amino acids. Germline CDR1 reads KGHSH; CDR2 reads LQKENI. The ends were cut back, 2 bases at V and 1 base at J, with 17 bases in the middle. The CDR3 sequence: CASSPTLFSGPNTEAFF. The DNA for the CDR3 is TGTGCCAGCTCACCAACTTTGTTTTCTGGGCCGAACACTGAAGCTTTCTTT.

On this clone: Distinct nucleotide sequences in the sample also encode this CDR3. V gene TRBV28 combines with J gene TRBJ2-5; D is possibly TRBD1 or TRBD2 (6 bases each). The V gene lost 5 bases and the J gene lost 4 bases, with 11 bases spanning the gap. This CDR3 contains 13 residues. The V gene's germline CDR1 is MDHEN and CDR2 SYDVKM. The CDR3 is CASSPGGRETQYF. CDR3 nucleotides: TGTGCCAGCAGTCCCGGGGGCAGAGAGACCCAGTACTTC.

The J gene is TRBJ2-7, the V gene TRBV30; no reliable D call. V was cut by 0 bases and J by 2 bases, with 14 bases left in between. From germline, CDR1 is GTSNPN and CDR2 SVGIG (reference sequence). The CDR3 spans 15 residues. As DNA, the CDR3 is TGTGCCTGGAGTGTACTGGCAGGCGCGGCCTACGAGCAGTACTTC. It encodes CAWSVLAGAAYEQYF.

The rearrangement uses TRBV6-1 and TRBJ2-3; D not certain. The germline V gene encodes CDR1 MNHNS and CDR2 SASEGT. The CDR3 length is 14 residues. V shed 3 bases and J shed 2 bases, with 9 bases lying between them. The CDR3 region is CASSDAAATDTQYF. CDR3 DNA: TGTGCCAGCAGTGATGCGGCAGCCACAGATACGCAGTATTTT.

This chain uses TRBV30 with TRBJ1-4, with D maybe TRBD1 (5 bases). This CDR3 spans 13 amino acids. V lost 0 bases and J lost 7, with 9 bases in between. CDR1 is GTSNPN, CDR2 SVGIG, per germline (reference sequence). The CDR3 coding sequence is TGTGCCTGGAGTGTAGCCGGGACTGAAAAACTGTTTTTT. It yields the protein CAWSVAGTEKLFF. Variable domain in full (rest from reference TRBV30 and TRBJ1-4): SQTIHQWPATLVQPVGSPLSLECTVEGTSNPNLYWYRQAAGRGLQLLFYSVGIGQISSEVPQNLSASRPQDRQFILSSKKLLLSDSGFYLCAWSVAGTEKLFFGSGTQLSVL.

The chain has TRBV9 and TRBJ2-2; 9 bases agree with TRBD1. CDR1 is SGDLS, CDR2 YYNGEE, per germline. This CDR3 has 15 amino acids. V shed 3 bases and J 9 bases; nucleotides not matched to a gene: 9. The CDR3 nucleotides are TGTGCCAGCAGCGCGAGAGGGACAGGGAGTAGGGAGCTGTTTTTT. Encoded protein: CASSARGTGSRELFF.

On this clone: Other DNA sequences of this sample code for an identical CDR3. The rearrangement joins TRBV11-2 to TRBJ1-5; no definite D call. Germline V gives CDR1 SGHAT, CDR2 FQNNGV. The CDR3 is 13 amino acids. The V end lost 3 bases, the J end lost 1 base, and 4 bases lay between the germline ends. CDR3 nucleotide sequence: TGTGCCAGCAGCTTTAGCAGCAATCAGCCCCAGCATTTT. Amino acids: CASSFSSNQPQHF.

As regards this clone: Other DNA sequences in this specimen translate into the identical CDR3. The chain uses TRBV30 and TRBJ1-3, with unresolved D. The CDR3 sequence is 14 residues long. Germline lookup yields CDR1 GTSNPN and CDR2 SVGIG (reference sequence). V was pared by 0 bases and J by 0 bases, with 6 bases between. The chain's CDR3 is CAWSVKGSGNTIYF. The DNA of the CDR3 is TGTGCCTGGAGTGTGAAGGGCTCTGGAAACACCATATATTTT. The whole variable domain, remainder taken from reference TRBV30 and TRBJ1-3, is SQTIHQWPATLVQPVGSPLSLECTVEGTSNPNLYWYRQAAGRGLQLLFYSVGIGQISSEVPQNLSASRPQDRQFILSSKKLLLSDSGFYLCAWSVKGSGNTIYFGEGSWLTVV.

The genes are TRBV7-9 and TRBJ1-4, with TRBD1 matching over 7 bases. Trimming removed 5 bases from V and 8 bases from J; junction bases left unmatched: 8. Looked up from germline, CDR1 is SEHNR and CDR2 is FQNEAQ (reference sequence). The CDR3 consists of 14 residues. The CDR3 spells CASSQGGGREKLFF. In nucleotides, the CDR3 is TGTGCCAGCAGCCAGGGGGGTGGGCGAGAAAAACTGTTTTTT.

The V gene is TRBV18, the J gene TRBJ1-5; possibly TRBD1 for D (6 bases). Germline CDR1 is KGHSH and CDR2 is LQKENI. The V end was cut by 3 bases, the J end by 0 bases, with 9 bases between. The CDR3 runs to 15 residues. The DNA of the CDR3 is TGTGCCAGCTCACCGCGGACAGTTAGCAATCAGCCCCAGCATTTT. It yields the protein CASSPRTVSNQPQHF. Based on the CDR3 plus reference TRBV18 and TRBJ1-5, the full variable domain is NAGVMQNPRHLVRRRGQEARLRCSPMKGHSHVYWYRQLPEEGLKFMVYLQKENIIDESGMPKERFSAEFPKEGPSILRIQQVVRGDSAAYFCASSPRTVSNQPQHFGDGTRLSIL.

J is TRBJ2-5 and V is TRBV2, with a weak D call TRBD1 (5 bases). Germline lookup yields CDR1 SNHLY and CDR2 FYNNEI. V was trimmed by 1 base and J by 4 bases, leaving 10 bases between them. The CDR3 runs 14 residues. The CDR3 protein is CASSEEGLVETQYF. CDR3 nucleotide sequence: TGTGCCAGCAGTGAAGAGGGGTTGGTAGAGACCCAGTACTTC.

The chain couples TRBV5-4 to TRBJ2-1, with a weak D call TRBD2 (5 bases). CDR1 is SGHNT, CDR2 YYREEE, per germline (reference sequence). Trimming pared 7 bases from V and 8 bases from J, leaving 19 bases between. The CDR3 has 14 amino acids. The CDR3: CASPPEAGSDEQFF. DNA for the CDR3: TGTGCCAGCCCCCCCGAGGCTGGGAGCGATGAGCAGTTCTTC.

This clone has more than one count but fewer than ten. This chain links TRBV12-2 with TRBJ1-2. TRBV12-2 is listed as a pseudogene. This CDR3 contains 13 residues. As DNA, the CDR3 is TGTGCAAGTCGCTTGGTCCGGAACTATGGCTACACCTTC. This encodes CASRLVRNYGYTF.

Of note for this clone: Different DNA sequences within this sample yield the same CDR3. The rearrangement uses TRBV10-2 and TRBJ1-5; a possible D gene is TRBD1 (5 bases). V was trimmed by 0 bases and J by 4 bases, leaving 7 bases between them. From germline, CDR1 is WSHSY and CDR2 SAAADI. CDR3 length equals 14 residues. CDR3 sequence: CASSESSGNQPQHF. The CDR3 nucleotides read TGCGCCAGCAGTGAGTCTTCAGGGAATCAGCCCCAGCATTTT.

The chain has TRBV5-1 and TRBJ2-7; 7 nucleotides align to TRBD1. With 4 bases clipped from V and 0 bases from J, the junction kept 7 bases outside the gene matches. CDR1 is SGHRS and CDR2 is YFSETQ in the germline V gene. This CDR3 comprises 15 residues. This CDR3 reads CASSRSGTVSYEQYF. The DNA for the CDR3 is TGCGCCAGCAGCAGGTCCGGGACAGTCTCCTACGAGCAGTACTTC.

The chain combines TRBV6-1 with TRBJ1-2; 7 bases agree with TRBD1. This CDR3 has 15 residues. J lost 5 bases, V lost 4 bases, and 10 bases had no gene match. CDR1 and CDR2 (germline): MNHNS, SASEGT. The CDR3 DNA is TGTGCCAGCAGTGCTGCCGGGACAGCCATATATGGCTACACCTTC. Residues: CASSAAGTAIYGYTF.

This clone came up once. Other DNA sequences within the sample encode an identical CDR3. The chain recombines TRBV18 with TRBJ2-7, with TRBD1 matching over 8 bases. The CDR3 loop spans 14 amino acids. Germline-derived CDR1 and CDR2 are KGHSH and LQKENI. Losses at the gene ends were 3 bases for V and 1 base for J; bases not matched to a gene: 2. The CDR3 loop is CASSPQGASYEQYF. In DNA, the CDR3 is TGTGCCAGCTCACCGCAGGGGGCGTCCTACGAGCAGTACTTC.